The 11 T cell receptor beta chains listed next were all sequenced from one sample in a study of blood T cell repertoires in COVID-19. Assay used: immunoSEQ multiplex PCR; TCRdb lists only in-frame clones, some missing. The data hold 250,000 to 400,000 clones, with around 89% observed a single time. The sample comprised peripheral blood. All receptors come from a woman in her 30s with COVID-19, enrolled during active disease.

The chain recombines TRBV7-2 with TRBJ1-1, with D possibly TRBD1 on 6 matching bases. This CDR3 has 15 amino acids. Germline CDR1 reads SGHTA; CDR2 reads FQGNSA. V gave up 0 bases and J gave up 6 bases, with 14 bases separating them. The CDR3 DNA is TGTGCCAGCAGCTTAGCTTTAGGGGGGGCTTCTGAAGCTTTCTTT. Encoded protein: CASSLALGGASEAFF.

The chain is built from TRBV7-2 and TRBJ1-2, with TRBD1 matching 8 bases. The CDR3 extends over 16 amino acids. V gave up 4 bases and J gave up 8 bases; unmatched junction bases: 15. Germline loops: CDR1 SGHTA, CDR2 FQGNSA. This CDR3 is CASSSAGTGKAGGYTF. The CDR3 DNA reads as TGTGCCAGCAGCTCCGCAGGGACAGGTAAAGCTGGAGGCTACACCTTC.

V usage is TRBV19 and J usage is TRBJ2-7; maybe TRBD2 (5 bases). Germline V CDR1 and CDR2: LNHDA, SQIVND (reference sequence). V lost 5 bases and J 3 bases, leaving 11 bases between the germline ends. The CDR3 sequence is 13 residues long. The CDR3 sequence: CASSPGLVYEQYF. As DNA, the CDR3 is TGTGCCAGTAGTCCTGGACTTGTCTACGAGCAGTACTTC.

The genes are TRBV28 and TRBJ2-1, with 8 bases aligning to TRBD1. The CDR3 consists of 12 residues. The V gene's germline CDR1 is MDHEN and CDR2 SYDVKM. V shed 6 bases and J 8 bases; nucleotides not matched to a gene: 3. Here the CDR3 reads CASSLTGDEQFF. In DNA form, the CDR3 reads TGTGCCAGCAGCCTGACAGGGGATGAGCAGTTCTTC.

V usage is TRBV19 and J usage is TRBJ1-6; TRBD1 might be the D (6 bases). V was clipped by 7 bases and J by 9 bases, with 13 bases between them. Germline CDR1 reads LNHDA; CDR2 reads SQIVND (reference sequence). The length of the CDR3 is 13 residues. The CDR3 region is CASNQQGGSPLHF. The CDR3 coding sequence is TGTGCCAGTAATCAACAGGGTGGTTCACCCCTCCACTTT.

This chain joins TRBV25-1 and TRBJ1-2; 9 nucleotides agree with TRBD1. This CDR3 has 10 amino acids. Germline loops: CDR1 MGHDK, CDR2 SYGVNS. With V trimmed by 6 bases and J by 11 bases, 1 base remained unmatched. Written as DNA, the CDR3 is TGTGCCAGCAGGGGGACAGGGTACACCTTC. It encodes CASRGTGYTF.

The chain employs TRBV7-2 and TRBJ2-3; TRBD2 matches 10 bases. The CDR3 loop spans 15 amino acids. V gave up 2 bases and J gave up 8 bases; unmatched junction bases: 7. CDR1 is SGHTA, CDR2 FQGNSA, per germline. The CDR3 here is CASSLLAGDFGTQYF. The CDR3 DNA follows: TGTGCCAGCAGCTTACTAGCGGGGGACTTTGGTACGCAGTATTTT.

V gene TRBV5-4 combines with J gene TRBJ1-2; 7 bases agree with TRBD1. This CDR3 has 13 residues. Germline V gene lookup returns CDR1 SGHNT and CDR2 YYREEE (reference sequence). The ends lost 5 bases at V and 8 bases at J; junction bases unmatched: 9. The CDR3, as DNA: TGTGCCAGCAGACAGGGACAGCGTATGGGCTACACCTTC. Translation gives CASRQGQRMGYTF.

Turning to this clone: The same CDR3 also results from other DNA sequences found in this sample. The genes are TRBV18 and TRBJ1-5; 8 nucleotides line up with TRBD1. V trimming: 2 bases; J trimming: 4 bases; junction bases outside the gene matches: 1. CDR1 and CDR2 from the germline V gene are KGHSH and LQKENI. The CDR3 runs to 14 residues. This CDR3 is CASSPGTGNQPQHF. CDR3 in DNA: TGTGCCAGCTCACCAGGGACAGGTAATCAGCCCCAGCATTTT.

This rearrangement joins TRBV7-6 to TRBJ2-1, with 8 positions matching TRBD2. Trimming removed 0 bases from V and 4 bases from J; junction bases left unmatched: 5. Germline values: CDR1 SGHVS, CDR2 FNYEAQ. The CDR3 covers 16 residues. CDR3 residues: CASSLAGIAGYNEQFF. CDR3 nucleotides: TGTGCCAGCAGCTTAGCGGGGATAGCGGGATACAATGAGCAGTTCTTC.

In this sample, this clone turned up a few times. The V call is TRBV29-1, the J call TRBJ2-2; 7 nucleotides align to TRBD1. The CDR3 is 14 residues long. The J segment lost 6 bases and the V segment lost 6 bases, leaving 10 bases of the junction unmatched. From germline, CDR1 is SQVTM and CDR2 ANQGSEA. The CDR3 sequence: CSVRTGVEAGELFF. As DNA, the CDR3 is TGCAGCGTGCGCACAGGGGTAGAGGCCGGGGAGCTGTTTTTT.